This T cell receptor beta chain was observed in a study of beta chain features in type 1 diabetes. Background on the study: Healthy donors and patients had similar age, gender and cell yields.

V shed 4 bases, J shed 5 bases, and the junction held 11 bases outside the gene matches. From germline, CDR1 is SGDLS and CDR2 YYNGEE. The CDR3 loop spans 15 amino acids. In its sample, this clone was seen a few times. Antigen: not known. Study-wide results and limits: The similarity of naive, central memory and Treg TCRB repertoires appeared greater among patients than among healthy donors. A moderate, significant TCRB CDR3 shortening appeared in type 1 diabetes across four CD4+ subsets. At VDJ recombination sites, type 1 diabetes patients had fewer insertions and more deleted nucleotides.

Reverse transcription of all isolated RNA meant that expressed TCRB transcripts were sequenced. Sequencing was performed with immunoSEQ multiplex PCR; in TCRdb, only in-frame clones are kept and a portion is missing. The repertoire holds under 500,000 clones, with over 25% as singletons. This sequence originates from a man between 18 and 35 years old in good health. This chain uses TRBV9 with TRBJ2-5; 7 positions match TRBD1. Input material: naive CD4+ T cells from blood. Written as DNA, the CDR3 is TGTGCCAGCAGCCGAATACAGGGGATCGGGGAGACCCAGTACTTC. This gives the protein CASSRIQGIGETQYF.